This TCR beta chain is from a study of blood T cell repertoires in COVID-19. Whole-study context: T cells, B-cell-depleted T cells, or PBMCs provided the cDNA or gDNA that served as material.

V lost 1 base and J lost 4; bases outside the gene matches: 4. The germline V gene encodes CDR1 LGHNT and CDR2 FRNRAP. This CDR3 is 15 amino acids long. In the original processing: For nucleated cells, counts were estimated from reference gene primer amplification. Sequenced by immunoSEQ multiplex PCR; TCRdb stores in-frame clones only, minus some. V and J calls and clone size are copied from that table; D and trimming were computed from the DNA. Of approximately 220,000 clones in the sample, approximately 90% were seen once. Input material: PBMCs or T cells enriched from blood (not recorded which). The chain couples TRBV12-5 to TRBJ2-1, with 7 bases that match TRBD1. This receptor was taken from a man younger than 40 who had recovered from COVID-19. The chain's CDR3 is CASGLGGQTYNEQFF. The CDR3 nucleotides are TGTGCTAGTGGTTTGGGGGGACAGACATACAATGAGCAGTTCTTC.